Listed below are T cell receptor beta chains from one sample, sequenced in a study of T-cell reconstitution after alpha-beta-depleted transplantation in children. TCRdb ran MiXCR on the PCR reads and lists one entry per CDR3 protein. Of about a million distinct CDR3 sequences in the sample, less than 30% were seen once. Source: PBMCs, mostly from graft donor cells, taken 360 days after TCRalphabeta/CD19-depleted stem cell transplant. The receptors shown here come from a boy under two years old who had a stem cell transplant for SCID, so the T cells may come from the graft donor. The CDR3 runs from the conserved cysteine through the conserved F or W. A D gene is named only where the DNA matches it firmly. Size is stated for part of the rows, as once, few or many counts, or as a class when the clone is expanded.

>NA|TRBV2|TRBJ2-3|NA|14
TGTGCCAGCAACCTAGGCGGGGACGCAGGTACGCAGTATTTT
CASNLGGDAGTQYF
>NA|TRBV4-1|TRBJ1-6|NA|12
TGCGCCAGCAGCCCCTTAAGGGCCCCCCTCCACTTT
CASSPLRAPLHF
>NA|TRBV20-1|TRBJ2-5|few|15
TGCAGTGCTAGAGATCATTTTAGCGGCGTAGAGACCCAGTACTTC
CSARDHFSGVETQYF
>NA|TRBV28|TRBJ2-7|NA|14
TGTGCCAGCAGTTTCGGGGGCGCGTTTTACGAGCAGTACTTC
CASSFGGAFYEQYF
>NA|TRBV6-5|TRBJ2-3|NA|14
TGTGCCAGCAGCTACCTGCTTAGCACAGATACGCAGTATTTT
CASSYLLSTDTQYF
>NA|TRBV7-9|TRBJ1-1|NA|13
TGTGCCAGCAGCGGGTCAGTCCGTCATGAAGCTTTCTTT
CASSGSVRHEAFF
>NA|TRBV29-1|TRBJ1-3|NA|14
TGCAGCGTTCTGGGTGACAGATCTGGAAACACCATATATTTT
CSVLGDRSGNTIYF
>NA|TRBV20-1|TRBJ1-5|NA|15
TGCAGTGCTAGAGTCCAGTCCTATAGCAATCAGCCCCAGCATTTT
CSARVQSYSNQPQHF
>TRBD1|TRBV12-3/TRBV12-4|TRBJ1-3|few|14
TGTGCCATCGGATACAGGGGAGTTGGAAACACCATATATTTT
CAIGYRGVGNTIYF
>NA|TRBV6-2/TRBV6-3|TRBJ2-2|few|12
TGTGCCAGCAGTTACTTTGCCGGGGAGCTGTTTTTT
CASSYFAGELFF
>TRBD1|TRBV25-1|TRBJ2-7|NA|15
TGTGCCAGCAGCTCTCGGGGACAGGGGATCTACGAGCAGTACTTC
CASSSRGQGIYEQYF
>NA|TRBV20-1|TRBJ1-2|few|13
TGCAGTGCTGACAGGATCAGGGAAAATGGCTACACCTTC
CSADRIRENGYTF
>TRBD1|TRBV20-1|TRBJ2-7|NA|13
TGCAGTGCTAGCAGGGGGCAAGGGCACGAGCAGTACTTC
CSASRGQGHEQYF
>TRBD2|TRBV20-1|TRBJ2-2|NA|13
TGCAGTGCCGGACTAGCGGGGAATGGGGAGCTGTTTTTT
CSAGLAGNGELFF
>NA|TRBV12-3/TRBV12-4|TRBJ1-2|few|13
TGTGCCAGCAGTTTATTAGGAGGGGTAGGCTACACCTTC
CASSLLGGVGYTF
>NA|TRBV7-2|TRBJ1-6|few|15
TGTGCCAGCAGCTCCCGGGCAGCCTATAATTCACCCCTCCACTTT
CASSSRAAYNSPLHF
>NA|TRBV11-2|TRBJ1-6|NA|19
TGTGCCAGCAGCCAACAGGGCTTCTCACTTAGCTCCTATAATTCACCCCTCCACTTT
CASSQQGFSLSSYNSPLHF
>NA|TRBV5-1|TRBJ1-2|few|15
TGCGCCAGCAGCTTGGCCATCCGAGGGAACTATGGCTACACCTTC
CASSLAIRGNYGYTF
>NA|TRBV20-1|TRBJ2-5|NA|15
TGCAGTGCTAGAGAGGGGCGAGCGGTGCAAGAGACCCAGTACTTC
CSAREGRAVQETQYF
>NA|TRBV6-2/TRBV6-3|TRBJ1-5|many|14
TGTGCCAGCAGTCTCGGGGTCCTCAATCAGCCCCAGCATTTT
CASSLGVLNQPQHF
>NA|TRBV5-6|TRBJ1-1|few|16
TGTGCCAGCAGCTTGTTTATGAGGGTCGGGAACACTGAAGCTTTCTTT
CASSLFMRVGNTEAFF
>NA|TRBV7-8|TRBJ1-5|few|14
TGTGCCAGCAGCTTAGTAAGGACTGGACAGCCCCAGCATTTT
CASSLVRTGQPQHF
>NA|TRBV18|TRBJ1-6|NA|18
TGTGCCAGCTCACCACTGGACAGCTCCTACGGGTATAATTCACCCCTCCACTTT
CASSPLDSSYGYNSPLHF
>TRBD1|TRBV27|TRBJ1-1|once|16
TGTGCCAGCAGTAACCGGGACAGGGCGGCGAACACTGAAGCTTTCTTT
CASSNRDRAANTEAFF
>TRBD2|TRBV4-1|TRBJ2-7|NA|19
TGCGCCAGCAGCCCCATGGGGGGGGATCACGGCTTGAGCTCCTACGAGCAGTACTTC
CASSPMGGDHGLSSYEQYF
>NA|TRBV20-1|TRBJ1-4|NA|16
TGCAGTGCTAGAGATAGTAGGAACAGCGCTCATGAAAAACTGTTTTTT
CSARDSRNSAHEKLFF
>NA|TRBV5-1|TRBJ2-2|many|14
TGCGCCAGCACCCCTCCAGACGTCACCGGGGAGCTGTTTTTT
CASTPPDVTGELFF
>TRBD2|TRBV30|TRBJ2-5|NA|13
TGTGCCTGGGGTAGCGGGGTCCAAGAGACCCAGTACTTC
CAWGSGVQETQYF
>TRBD1|TRBV6-1|TRBJ1-4|NA|15
TGTGCCAGCAGAGGTGGACAGGGAAATCTGGAAAAACTGTTTTTT
CASRGGQGNLEKLFF
>TRBD1|TRBV2|TRBJ2-7|few|15
TGTGCCAGCAGTGAAGACAGGGGGCTACCTGAGGAGCAGTACTTC
CASSEDRGLPEEQYF
>TRBD2|TRBV20-1|TRBJ2-5|many|18
TGCAGTGCTAGACCCTTATGGGGACTAGCGGGGGGTCAAGAGACCCAGTACTTC
CSARPLWGLAGGQETQYF
>NA|TRBV5-1|TRBJ2-2|few|14
TGCGCCAGCTGTCCAGCGAGTGTCACCGGGGAGCTGTTTTTT
CASCPASVTGELFF
>NA|TRBV20-1|TRBJ1-1|NA|11
TGCAGTGCTAGAGATGGACTCGAAGCTTTCTTT
CSARDGLEAFF
>TRBD1|TRBV7-2|TRBJ1-1|NA|14
TGTGCCAGCAGCACACGAACCAGACAGGGCCGAGCTTTCTTT
CASSTRTRQGRAFF
>TRBD1|TRBV10-1|TRBJ2-7|few|16
TGCGCCAGCAGCCCGGGACAGGGGGCGCGTGGGTACGAGCAGTACTTC
CASSPGQGARGYEQYF
>NA|TRBV7-9|TRBJ1-2|few|13
TGTGCCAGCAGCTTTACCGGGCACTATGGCTACACCTTC
CASSFTGHYGYTF
>NA|TRBV2|TRBJ1-2|few|11
TGTGCCAGCCCCTACACGGATGGCTACACCTTC
CASPYTDGYTF
>TRBD2|TRBV4-2|TRBJ2-1|few|19
TGTGCCAGCAGCCAAGTTTTTGGGACTAGCGGTCCCAGGGGTGATGAGCAGTTCTTC
CASSQVFGTSGPRGDEQFF
>NA|TRBV5-1|TRBJ2-5|once|16
TGCGCCAGCACATTACCATCGGGACAACTACAAGAGACCCAGTACTTC
CASTLPSGQLQETQYF
>NA|TRBV20-1|TRBJ2-3|few|13
TGCAGTGTTGCTGCGGGGACCACAGATACGCAGTATTTT
CSVAAGTTDTQYF
>NA|TRBV4-1|TRBJ1-6|few|13
TGCGCCAGCAGAGCCGGGCGGCATTCACCCCTCCACTTT
CASRAGRHSPLHF